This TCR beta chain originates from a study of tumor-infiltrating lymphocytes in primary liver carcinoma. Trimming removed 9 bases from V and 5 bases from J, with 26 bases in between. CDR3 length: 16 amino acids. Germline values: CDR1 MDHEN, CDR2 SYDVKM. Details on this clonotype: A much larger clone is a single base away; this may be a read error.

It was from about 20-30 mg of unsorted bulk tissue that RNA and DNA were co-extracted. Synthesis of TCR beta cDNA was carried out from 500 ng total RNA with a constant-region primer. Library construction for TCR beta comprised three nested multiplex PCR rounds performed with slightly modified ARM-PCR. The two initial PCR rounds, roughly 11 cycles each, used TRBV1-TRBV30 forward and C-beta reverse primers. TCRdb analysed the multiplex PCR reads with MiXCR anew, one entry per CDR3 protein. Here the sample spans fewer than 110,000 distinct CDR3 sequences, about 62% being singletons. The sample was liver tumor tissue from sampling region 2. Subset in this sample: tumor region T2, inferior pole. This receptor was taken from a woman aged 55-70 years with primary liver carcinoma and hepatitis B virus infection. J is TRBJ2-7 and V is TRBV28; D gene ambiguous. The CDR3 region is CARALRTSLTFNEQYF. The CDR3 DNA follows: TGTGCCAGGGCCCTCAGGACGTCCCTAACTTTCAACGAGCAGTACTTC.